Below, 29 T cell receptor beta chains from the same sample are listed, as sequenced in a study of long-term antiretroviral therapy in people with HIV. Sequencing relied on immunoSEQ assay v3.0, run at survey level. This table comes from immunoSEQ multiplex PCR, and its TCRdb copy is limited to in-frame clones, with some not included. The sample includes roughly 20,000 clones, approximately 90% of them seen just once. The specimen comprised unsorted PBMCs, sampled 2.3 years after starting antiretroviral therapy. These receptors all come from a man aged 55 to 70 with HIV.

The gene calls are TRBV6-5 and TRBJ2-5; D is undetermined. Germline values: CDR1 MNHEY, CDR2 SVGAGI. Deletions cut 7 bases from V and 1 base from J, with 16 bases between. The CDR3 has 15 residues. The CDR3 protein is CASTYGRTPQETQYF. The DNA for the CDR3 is TGTGCCAGCACCTACGGTAGGACGCCCCAAGAGACCCAGTACTTC.

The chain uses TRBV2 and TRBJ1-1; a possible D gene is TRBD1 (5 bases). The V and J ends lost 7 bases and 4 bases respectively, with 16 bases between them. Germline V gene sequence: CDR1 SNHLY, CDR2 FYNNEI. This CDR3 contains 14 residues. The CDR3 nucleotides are TGTGCCAGCATCATTGATGGGGCGCGCACTGAAGCTTTCTTT. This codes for CASIIDGARTEAFF.

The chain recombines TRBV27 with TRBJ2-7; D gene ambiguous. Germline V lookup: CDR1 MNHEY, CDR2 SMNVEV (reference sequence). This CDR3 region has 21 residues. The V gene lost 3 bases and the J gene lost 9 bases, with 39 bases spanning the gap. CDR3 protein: CASSLGNPKSDPDIFFYRQYF. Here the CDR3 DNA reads TGTGCCAGCAGTTTGGGGAATCCAAAATCAGATCCCGATATTTTTTTCTACAGGCAGTACTTC.

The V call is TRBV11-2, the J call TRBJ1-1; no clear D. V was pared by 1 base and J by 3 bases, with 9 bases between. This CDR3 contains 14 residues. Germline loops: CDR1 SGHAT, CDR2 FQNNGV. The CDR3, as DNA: TGTGCCAGCAGCTTAGGGCCTCGGGACACTGAAGCTTTCTTT. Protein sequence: CASSLGPRDTEAFF.

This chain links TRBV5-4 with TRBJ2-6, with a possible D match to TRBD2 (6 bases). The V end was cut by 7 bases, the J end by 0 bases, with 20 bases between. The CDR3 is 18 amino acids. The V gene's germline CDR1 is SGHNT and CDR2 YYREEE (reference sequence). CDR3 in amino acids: CASGDQRAWASGANVLTF. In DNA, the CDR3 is TGTGCCAGCGGGGATCAGCGGGCGTGGGCCTCTGGGGCCAACGTCCTGACTTTC.

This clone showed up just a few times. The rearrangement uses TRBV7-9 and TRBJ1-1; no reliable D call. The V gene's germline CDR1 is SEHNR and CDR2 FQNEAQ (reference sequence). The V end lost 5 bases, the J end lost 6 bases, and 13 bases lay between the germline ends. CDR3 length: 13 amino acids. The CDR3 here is CASSPLREAEAFF. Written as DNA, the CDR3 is TGTGCCAGCAGCCCCCTCCGGGAGGCTGAAGCTTTCTTT.

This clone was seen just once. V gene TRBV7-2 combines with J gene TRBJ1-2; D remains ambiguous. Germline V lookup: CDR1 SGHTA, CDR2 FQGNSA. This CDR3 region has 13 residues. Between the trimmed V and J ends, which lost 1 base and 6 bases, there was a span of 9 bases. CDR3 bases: TGTGCCAGCAGCTTAGGGGCGGACCATGGCTACACCTTC. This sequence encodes CASSLGADHGYTF.

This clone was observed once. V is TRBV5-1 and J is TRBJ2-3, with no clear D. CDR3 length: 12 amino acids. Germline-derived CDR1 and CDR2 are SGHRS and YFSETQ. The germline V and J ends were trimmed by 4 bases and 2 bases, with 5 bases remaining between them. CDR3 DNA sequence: TGCGCCAGCAGCGTGAACACAGATACGCAGTATTTT. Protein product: CASSVNTDTQYF.

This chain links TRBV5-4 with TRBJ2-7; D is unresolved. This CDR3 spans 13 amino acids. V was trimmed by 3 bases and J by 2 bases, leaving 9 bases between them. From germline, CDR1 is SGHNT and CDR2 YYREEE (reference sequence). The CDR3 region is CASSSHYTYEQYF. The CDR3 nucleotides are TGTGCCAGCAGCTCGCATTATACCTACGAGCAGTACTTC.

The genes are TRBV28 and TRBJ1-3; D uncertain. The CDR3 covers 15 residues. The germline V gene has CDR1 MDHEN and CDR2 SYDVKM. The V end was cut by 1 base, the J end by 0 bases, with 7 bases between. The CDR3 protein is CASSLLGSSGNTIYF. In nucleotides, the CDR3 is TGTGCCAGCAGTTTATTAGGTTCCTCTGGAAACACCATATATTTT.

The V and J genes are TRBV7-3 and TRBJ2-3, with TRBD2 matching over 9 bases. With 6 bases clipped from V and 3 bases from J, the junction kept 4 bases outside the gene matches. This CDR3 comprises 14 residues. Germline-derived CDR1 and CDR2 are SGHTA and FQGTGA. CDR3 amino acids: CASSPGLATDTQYF. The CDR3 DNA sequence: TGTGCCAGCAGTCCTGGACTAGCGACAGATACGCAGTATTTT.

CDR3 in DNA: TGTGCCATCACCCCGGACATCGGCATCTATGGCTACACCTTC. Protein product: CAITPDIGIYGYTF. J is TRBJ1-2 and V is TRBV10-3; TRBD1 is a possible D gene (5 bases). The CDR3 covers 14 residues. V was clipped by 7 bases and J by 4 bases, with 16 bases between them. The germline gives CDR1 ENHRY, CDR2 SYGVKD.

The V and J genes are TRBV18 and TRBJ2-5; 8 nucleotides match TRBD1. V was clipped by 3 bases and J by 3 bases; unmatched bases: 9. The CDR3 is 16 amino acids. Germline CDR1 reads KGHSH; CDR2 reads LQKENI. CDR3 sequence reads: CASSPLGTGAEETQYF. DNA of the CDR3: TGTGCCAGCTCACCTCTAGGGACAGGAGCGGAAGAGACCCAGTACTTC.

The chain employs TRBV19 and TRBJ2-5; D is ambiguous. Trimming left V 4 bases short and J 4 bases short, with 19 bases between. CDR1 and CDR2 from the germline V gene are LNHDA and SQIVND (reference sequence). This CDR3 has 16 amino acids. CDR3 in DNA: TGTGCCAGTAGTACCTTTCGCACCCAAACGAGAGAGACCCAGTACTTC. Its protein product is CASSTFRTQTRETQYF.

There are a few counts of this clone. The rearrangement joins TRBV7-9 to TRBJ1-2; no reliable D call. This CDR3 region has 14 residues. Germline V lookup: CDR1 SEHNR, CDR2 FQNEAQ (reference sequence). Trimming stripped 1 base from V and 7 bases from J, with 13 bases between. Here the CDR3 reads CASSLGSTIPGYTF. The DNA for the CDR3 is TGTGCCAGCAGCTTAGGCAGCACTATCCCTGGCTACACCTTC.

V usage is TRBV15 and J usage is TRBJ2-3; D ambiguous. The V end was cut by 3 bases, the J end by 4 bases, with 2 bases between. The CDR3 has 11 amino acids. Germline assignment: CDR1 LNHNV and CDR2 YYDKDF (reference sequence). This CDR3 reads CATSSPDTQYF. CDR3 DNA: TGTGCCACCAGCAGCCCAGATACGCAGTATTTT.

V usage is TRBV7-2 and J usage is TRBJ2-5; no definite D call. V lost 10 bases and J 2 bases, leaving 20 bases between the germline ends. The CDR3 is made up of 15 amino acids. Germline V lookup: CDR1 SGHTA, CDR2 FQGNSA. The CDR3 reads CATAYLRPEQETQYF. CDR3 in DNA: TGTGCCACCGCTTACCTCCGCCCCGAGCAAGAGACCCAGTACTTC.

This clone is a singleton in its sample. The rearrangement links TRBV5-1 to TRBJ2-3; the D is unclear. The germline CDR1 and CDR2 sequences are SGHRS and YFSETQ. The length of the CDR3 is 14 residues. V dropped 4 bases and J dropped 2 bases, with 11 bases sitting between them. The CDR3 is CASSPDLYTDTQYF. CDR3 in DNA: TGCGCCAGCAGCCCAGACTTATACACAGATACGCAGTATTTT.

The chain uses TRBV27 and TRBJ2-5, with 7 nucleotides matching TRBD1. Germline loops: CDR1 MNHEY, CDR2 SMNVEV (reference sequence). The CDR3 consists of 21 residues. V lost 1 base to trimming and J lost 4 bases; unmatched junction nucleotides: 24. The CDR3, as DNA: TGTGCCAGCAGTTTATTTTGTCGGACATACAAATCGACAGGGTTGATAGAGACCCAGTACTTC. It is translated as CASSLFCRTYKSTGLIETQYF.

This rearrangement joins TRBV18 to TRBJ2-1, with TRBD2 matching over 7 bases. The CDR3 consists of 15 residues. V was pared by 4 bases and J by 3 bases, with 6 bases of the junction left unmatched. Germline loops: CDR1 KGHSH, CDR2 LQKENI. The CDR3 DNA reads TGTGCCAGCTCACAAAGCGGGAACCTCTACAATGAGCAGTTCTTC. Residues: CASSQSGNLYNEQFF.

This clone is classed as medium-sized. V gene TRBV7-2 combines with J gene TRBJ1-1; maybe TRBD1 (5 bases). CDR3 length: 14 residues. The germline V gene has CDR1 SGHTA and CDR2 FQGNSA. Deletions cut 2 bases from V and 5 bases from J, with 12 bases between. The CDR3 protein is CASSLLSRETEAFF. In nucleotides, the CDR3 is TGTGCCAGCAGCTTATTGAGCAGGGAAACTGAAGCTTTCTTT.

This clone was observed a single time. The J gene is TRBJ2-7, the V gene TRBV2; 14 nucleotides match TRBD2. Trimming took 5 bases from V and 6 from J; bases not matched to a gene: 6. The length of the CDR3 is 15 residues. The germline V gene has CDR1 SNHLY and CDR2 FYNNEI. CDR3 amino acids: CASSRTSGGFGEQYF. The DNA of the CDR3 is TGTGCCAGCAGTCGGACTAGCGGGGGGTTCGGCGAGCAGTACTTC.

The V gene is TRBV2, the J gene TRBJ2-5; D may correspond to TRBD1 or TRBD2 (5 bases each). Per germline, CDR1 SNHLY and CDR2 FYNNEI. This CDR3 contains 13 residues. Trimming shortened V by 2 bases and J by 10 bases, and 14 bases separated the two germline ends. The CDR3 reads CASSESWGNNQYF. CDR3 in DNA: TGTGCCAGCAGTGAATCGTGGGGGAATAACCAGTACTTC.

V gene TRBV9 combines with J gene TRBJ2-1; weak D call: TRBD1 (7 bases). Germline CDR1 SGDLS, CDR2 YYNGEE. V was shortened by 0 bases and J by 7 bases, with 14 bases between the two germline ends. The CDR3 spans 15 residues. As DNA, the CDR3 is TGTGCCAGCAGCGTAGAGTCAGGGGGGTGGAATGAGCAGTTCTTC. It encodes CASSVESGGWNEQFF.

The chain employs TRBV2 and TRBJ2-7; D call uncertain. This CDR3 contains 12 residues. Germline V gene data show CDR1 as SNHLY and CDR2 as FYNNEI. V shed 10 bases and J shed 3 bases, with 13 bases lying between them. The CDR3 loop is CATKTESYEQYF. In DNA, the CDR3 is TGTGCCACTAAAACTGAAAGCTACGAGCAGTACTTC.

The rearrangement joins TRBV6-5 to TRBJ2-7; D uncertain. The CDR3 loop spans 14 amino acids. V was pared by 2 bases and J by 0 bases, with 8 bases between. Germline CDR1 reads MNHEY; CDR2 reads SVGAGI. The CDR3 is CASSYAAISYEQYF. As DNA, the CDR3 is TGTGCCAGCAGTTACGCAGCGATCTCCTACGAGCAGTACTTC.

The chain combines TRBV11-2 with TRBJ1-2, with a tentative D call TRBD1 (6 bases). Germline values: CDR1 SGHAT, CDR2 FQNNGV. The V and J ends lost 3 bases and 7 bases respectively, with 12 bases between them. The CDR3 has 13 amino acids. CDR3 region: CASSFGGLGGYTF. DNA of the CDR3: TGTGCCAGCAGCTTTGGGGGGCTCGGTGGCTACACCTTC.

The CDR3 DNA sequence: TGCGCCAGCAGCTTGGCTAGTTCGGGAAACACTGAAGCTTTCTTT. Translating gives CASSLASSGNTEAFF. The J gene is TRBJ1-1, the V gene TRBV5-1; D gene ambiguous. Germline V gene sequence: CDR1 SGHRS, CDR2 YFSETQ. V shed 0 bases and J shed 2 bases, with 11 bases lying between them. This CDR3 comprises 15 residues.

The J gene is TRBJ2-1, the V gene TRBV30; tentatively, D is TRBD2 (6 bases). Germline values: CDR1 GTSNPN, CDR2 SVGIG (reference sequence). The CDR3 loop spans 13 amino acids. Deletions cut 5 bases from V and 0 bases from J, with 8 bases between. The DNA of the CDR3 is TGTGCCTGGGGAGGGTTCTCCTACAATGAGCAGTTCTTC. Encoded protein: CAWGGFSYNEQFF.